This is a list of T cell receptor beta chains from one sample in a study of technical replicates of blood from a few donors. Measured with immunoSEQ multiplex PCR; TCRdb has only the in-frame clones, and not every one. Seen here are 75,000 to 100,000 clones, 94% observed once, and the top ten hold less than 0.25%. The sample comprised T cells isolated from PBMCs. Every receptor here comes from a human donor in good health. The CDR3 runs from the conserved cysteine through the conserved F or W. A D gene is named only where the DNA matches it firmly. Size values are once, few and many counts, or a class for expanded clones, and some rows have none.

j_call: TRBJ2-1; clone_size: .; d_call: .; v_call: TRBV15; cdr3_nt: TGTGCCACCAGCAGTTGGACAGACTCCTACAATGAGCAGTTCTTC; cdr3_aa: CATSSWTDSYNEQFF
j_call: TRBJ1-1; clone_size: .; d_call: TRBD1; v_call: TRBV7-6; cdr3_nt: TGTGCCAGCAGCTTAGCCCCGGGACAGTTGATAGCTTTCTTT; cdr3_aa: CASSLAPGQLIAFF
j_call: TRBJ1-2; clone_size: few; d_call: .; v_call: TRBV7-9; cdr3_nt: TGTGCCAGCAGCTTACTGACAGTTGTTGGTGGCTACACCTTC; cdr3_aa: CASSLLTVVGGYTF
j_call: TRBJ2-7; clone_size: .; d_call: .; v_call: TRBV4-1; cdr3_nt: TGCGCCAGCAGCCACTTAGAAACGGGACATAACGAGCAGTACTTC; cdr3_aa: CASSHLETGHNEQYF
j_call: TRBJ2-5; clone_size: .; d_call: TRBD2; v_call: TRBV5-1; cdr3_nt: TGCGCCAGCAGCTTGGATGGACTAGCAGAGACCCAGTACTTC; cdr3_aa: CASSLDGLAETQYF
j_call: TRBJ1-6; clone_size: .; d_call: TRBD1; v_call: TRBV7-3; cdr3_nt: TGTGCCAGCAGCTTAATCGACAAACAGGGGTATAATTCACCCCTCCACTTT; cdr3_aa: CASSLIDKQGYNSPLHF
j_call: TRBJ2-7; clone_size: .; d_call: TRBD1; v_call: TRBV27; cdr3_nt: TGTGCCACCCACGGGATGGACAGGGTCAAGCAGTACTTC; cdr3_aa: CATHGMDRVKQYF
j_call: TRBJ1-1; clone_size: .; d_call: TRBD1; v_call: TRBV12-5; cdr3_nt: TGTGCTAGTGGTCAGGGACAGGTGAACACTGAAGCTTTCTTT; cdr3_aa: CASGQGQVNTEAFF
j_call: TRBJ2-1; clone_size: .; d_call: .; v_call: TRBV7-9; cdr3_nt: TGTGCCAGCAGCCCCACTGAAATATCCTACAATGAGCAGTTCTTC; cdr3_aa: CASSPTEISYNEQFF
j_call: TRBJ1-4; clone_size: .; d_call: TRBD1; v_call: TRBV9; cdr3_nt: TGTGCCAGCAGCGGGACAGGGTCTGGGGAAAAACTGTTTTTT; cdr3_aa: CASSGTGSGEKLFF
j_call: TRBJ2-1; clone_size: .; d_call: TRBD2; v_call: TRBV27; cdr3_nt: TGTGCCAGCAGTTCTCTAGGACTAGCGGGAGGGTCCGGATTCTACAATGAGCAGTTCTTC; cdr3_aa: CASSSLGLAGGSGFYNEQFF
j_call: TRBJ2-1; clone_size: few; d_call: TRBD2; v_call: TRBV19; cdr3_nt: TGTGCCAGTAGTATAGGCGGGAGGGAGGTAAATGAGCAGTTCTTC; cdr3_aa: CASSIGGREVNEQFF
j_call: TRBJ1-1; clone_size: .; d_call: .; v_call: TRBV27; cdr3_nt: TGTGCCAGCAGTCCCACAGGGCCCAACACTGAAGCTTTCTTT; cdr3_aa: CASSPTGPNTEAFF
j_call: TRBJ1-1; clone_size: .; d_call: TRBD1; v_call: TRBV5-1; cdr3_nt: TGCGCCAGCAGCTTGCGGGACAGGGGGCTACTTAACACTGAAGCTTTCTTT; cdr3_aa: CASSLRDRGLLNTEAFF
j_call: TRBJ2-4; clone_size: .; d_call: .; v_call: TRBV5-1; cdr3_nt: TGCGCCAGCAGACTCTTACTGTCTAACATTCAGTACTTC; cdr3_aa: CASRLLLSNIQYF
j_call: TRBJ2-7; clone_size: .; d_call: .; v_call: TRBV10-3; cdr3_nt: TGTGCCATCAGGACAGGATCCTACGAGCAGTACTTC; cdr3_aa: CAIRTGSYEQYF
j_call: TRBJ1-6; clone_size: .; d_call: .; v_call: TRBV13; cdr3_nt: TGTGCCAGCAGCCTACGCCAGGGAGGATCACCCCTCCACTTT; cdr3_aa: CASSLRQGGSPLHF
j_call: TRBJ2-7; clone_size: .; d_call: .; v_call: TRBV7-6; cdr3_nt: TGTGCCAGCACCCTATTGGGGGAGGGGGACTACGAGCAGTACTTC; cdr3_aa: CASTLLGEGDYEQYF
j_call: TRBJ2-2; clone_size: .; d_call: TRBD2; v_call: TRBV6-5; cdr3_nt: TGTGCCAGCAGCCTAGCGGTTAGCGGGGAGCTGTTTTTT; cdr3_aa: CASSLAVSGELFF
j_call: TRBJ2-7; clone_size: .; d_call: TRBD1; v_call: TRBV4-1; cdr3_nt: TGCGCCAGCAGCCAAGCCGGGACAGGGAGAGTTAGTAAGCAGTACTTC; cdr3_aa: CASSQAGTGRVSKQYF
j_call: TRBJ2-7; clone_size: .; d_call: .; v_call: TRBV4-2; cdr3_nt: TGTGCCAGCAGCCAAGACTCGCAGGGGAGCTCCTACGAGCAGTACTTC; cdr3_aa: CASSQDSQGSSYEQYF
j_call: TRBJ2-7; clone_size: .; d_call: .; v_call: TRBV4-1; cdr3_nt: TGCGCCAGCAGCCAAGAGGGAGCAGGTTCCTACGAGCAGTACTTC; cdr3_aa: CASSQEGAGSYEQYF
j_call: TRBJ1-1; clone_size: once; d_call: TRBD1; v_call: TRBV11-3; cdr3_nt: TGTGCCAGCAGCTTACAGGGGGGAACTGAAGCTTTCTTT; cdr3_aa: CASSLQGGTEAFF
j_call: TRBJ2-2; clone_size: .; d_call: .; v_call: TRBV12-5; cdr3_nt: TGTGCTAGTGGTTTGGGGCAGGGCGTCACCGGGGAGCTGTTTTTT; cdr3_aa: CASGLGQGVTGELFF
j_call: TRBJ2-3; clone_size: .; d_call: TRBD1; v_call: TRBV5-4; cdr3_nt: TGTGCCAGCAGTCACTGGACAGGTTTGCCAGATACGCAGTATTTT; cdr3_aa: CASSHWTGLPDTQYF
j_call: TRBJ1-1; clone_size: .; d_call: TRBD1; v_call: TRBV5-1; cdr3_nt: TGCGCCAGCAGCTCCGGGGACAGGGACGCTTTCTTT; cdr3_aa: CASSSGDRDAFF
j_call: TRBJ2-2; clone_size: .; d_call: TRBD2; v_call: TRBV7-6; cdr3_nt: TGTGCCAGCAGCTTAGTATTAGCGGGAGGGCCTCTGGCCGGGGAGCTGTTTTTT; cdr3_aa: CASSLVLAGGPLAGELFF
j_call: TRBJ1-2; clone_size: .; d_call: TRBD1; v_call: TRBV2; cdr3_nt: TGTGCCAGCAGGTTACAGGGGAAGGGTGGCTACACCTTC; cdr3_aa: CASRLQGKGGYTF
j_call: TRBJ2-7; clone_size: .; d_call: TRBD2; v_call: TRBV4-2; cdr3_nt: TGTGCCAGCAGCCAAGAGACTAGCGTAATCTACGAGCAGTACTTC; cdr3_aa: CASSQETSVIYEQYF
j_call: TRBJ1-4; clone_size: few; d_call: TRBD1; v_call: TRBV7-9; cdr3_nt: TGTGCCAGCAGCTCAGGACAGGGATGGGCTGGTGAAAAACTGTTTTTT; cdr3_aa: CASSSGQGWAGEKLFF
j_call: TRBJ2-1; clone_size: once; d_call: .; v_call: TRBV14; cdr3_nt: TGTGCCAGCAGCCAAGAGGGCACCCGACGAGTGGGCAATGAGCAGTTCTTC; cdr3_aa: CASSQEGTRRVGNEQFF
j_call: TRBJ1-1; clone_size: .; d_call: TRBD1; v_call: TRBV2; cdr3_nt: TGTGCCAGCAGGGAGACCGGGACAGGGAGGGGCACTGAAGCTTTCTTT; cdr3_aa: CASRETGTGRGTEAFF